These 26 T cell receptor beta chains were sequenced from one sample in a study of cytomegalovirus exposure and HLA in healthy donors. A multiplex PCR was run with 60 Vbeta primers and 13 Jbeta primers. TCRdb's copy holds only in-frame clones and misses some; the assay was immunoSEQ multiplex PCR. The sample carries 35,000 to 45,000 clones, 40% to 60% recorded once. Input material: PBMCs. The source of these receptors is a human donor in good health.

As regards this clone: Distinct nucleotide sequences in the sample also encode this CDR3. The rearrangement links TRBV7-6 to TRBJ1-1; TRBD1 is a possible D gene (6 bases). V shed 5 bases and J shed 10 bases, with 20 bases lying between them. CDR1 and CDR2 from the germline V gene are SGHVS and FNYEAQ. This CDR3 region has 14 residues. The CDR3 is CASSPSRDTFGAFF. For the CDR3, the DNA is TGTGCCAGCAGCCCGTCCCGGGACACATTCGGAGCTTTCTTT.

This clone came up a few times. The V call is TRBV6-1, the J call TRBJ2-3, with D possibly matching TRBD2 (6 bases). Trimming pared 5 bases from V and 3 bases from J, leaving 15 bases between. Germline V gene sequence: CDR1 MNHNS, CDR2 SASEGT. This CDR3 contains 15 residues. CDR3 nucleotides: TGTGCCAGCAGTCCGGGACTCATGGGGACAGATACGCAGTATTTT. The encoded protein is CASSPGLMGTDTQYF.

Here the CDR3 DNA reads TGTGCCAGCAGCCTATGGACAGGGCAAGGCAATCAGCCCCAGCATTTT. Protein product: CASSLWTGQGNQPQHF. The chain recombines TRBV5-4 with TRBJ1-5, with TRBD1 matching over 8 bases. The V and J ends lost 4 bases and 2 bases, in that order; junction bases with no gene match: 8. The germline V gene encodes CDR1 SGHNT and CDR2 YYREEE (reference sequence). The CDR3 is 16 residues long.

The V call is TRBV7-8, the J call TRBJ1-1; 8 bases line up with TRBD1. CDR1 and CDR2 from the germline V gene are SGHVS and FQNEAQ. The CDR3 spans 12 residues. Trimming took 3 bases from V and 11 from J; bases not matched to a gene: 5. CDR3 sequence: CASSLEDRAAFF. CDR3 DNA sequence: TGTGCCAGCAGCTTGGAGGACAGGGCTGCTTTCTTT.

The gene calls are TRBV2 and TRBJ1-2; possible D gene TRBD1, 6 bases. V dropped 6 bases and J dropped 4 bases, with 15 bases sitting between them. This CDR3 is built from 14 residues. CDR1 is SNHLY, CDR2 FYNNEI, per germline. Here the CDR3 reads CASRGTGTRYGYTF. The CDR3 DNA is TGTGCCAGCAGAGGAACCGGGACACGCTATGGCTACACCTTC.

This clone was seen a handful of times. The chain recombines TRBV7-8 with TRBJ1-2; no reliable D call. The ends were cut back, 6 bases at V and 2 bases at J, with 10 bases in the middle. Per germline, CDR1 SGHVS and CDR2 FQNEAQ. The CDR3 spans 13 residues. CDR3 region: CASRPGLNYGYTF. In nucleotides, the CDR3 is TGTGCCAGCAGGCCCGGTCTCAACTATGGCTACACCTTC.

The chain recombines TRBV4-2 with TRBJ1-6, with D possibly matching TRBD1 (5 bases). Deletions cut 0 bases from V and 8 bases from J, with 14 bases between. The CDR3 totals 16 residues. Germline CDR1 reads LGHNA; CDR2 reads YNFKEQ. CDR3 protein: CASSQDRGLADSPLHF. The CDR3 region has the DNA TGTGCCAGCAGCCAAGATAGGGGACTTGCGGATTCACCCCTCCACTTT.

The rearrangement joins TRBV9 to TRBJ1-2; 8 bases are shared with TRBD1. The V gene end was trimmed by 3 bases and the J gene end by 4 bases; junction bases not matched to a gene: 5. Germline V gene data show CDR1 as SGDLS and CDR2 as YYNGEE. CDR3 length: 14 residues. The CDR3 protein is CASSAATGAYGYTF. Here the CDR3 DNA reads TGTGCCAGCAGCGCCGCGACAGGGGCCTATGGCTACACCTTC.

This clone was seen a handful of times. The junction shows a germline mismatch at one end, possibly a read error. V is TRBV5-1 and J is TRBJ1-1; 7 nucleotides match TRBD1. CDR3 length: 16 amino acids. Germline V gene sequence: CDR1 SGHRS, CDR2 YFSETQ. The CDR3 protein is CASSFSGTGQNTESFF. The DNA for the CDR3 is TGCGCCAGCAGCTTTTCCGGAACGGGACAGAACACTGAATCTTTCTTT.

The chain uses TRBV6-5 and TRBJ1-1, with D perhaps TRBD1 (5 bases). This CDR3 has 15 residues. Trimming took 2 bases from V and 2 from J, leaving 12 bases between them. Germline V CDR1 and CDR2: MNHEY, SVGAGI. The CDR3 DNA is TGTGCCAGCAGTTACGGGCCAGGGCGTAACACTGAAGCTTTCTTT. It translates to CASSYGPGRNTEAFF.

This clone occurred a few times. The CDR3 loop is CASSYLAGRRETQYF. The CDR3 region has the DNA TGTGCCAGCAGTTACTTGGCGGGCCGAAGAGAGACCCAGTACTTC. V is TRBV6-5 and J is TRBJ2-5; possibly TRBD2 for D (5 bases). The CDR3 loop spans 15 amino acids. V lost 1 base to trimming and J lost 4 bases, with 13 bases between them. Germline assignment: CDR1 MNHEY and CDR2 SVGAGI.

This chain links TRBV4-3 with TRBJ1-2; D is undetermined. Germline V gene data show CDR1 as LGHNA and CDR2 as YSLEER. The CDR3 has 14 residues. Trimming removed 3 bases at V and 4 bases at J, with 12 bases between. CDR3 region: CASSQEGDGYGYTF. The CDR3 DNA sequence: TGCGCCAGCAGCCAGGAGGGTGACGGCTATGGCTACACCTTC.

The chain combines TRBV6-5 with TRBJ2-7, with TRBD2 matching 13 bases. The CDR3 runs to 15 residues. Germline lookup yields CDR1 MNHEY and CDR2 SVGAGI. The V and J ends lost 6 bases and 6 bases, in that order; junction bases with no gene match: 8. The CDR3: CASSRPTSGRSEQYF. CDR3 coding DNA: TGTGCCAGCAGCCGTCCGACTAGCGGGAGGAGCGAGCAGTACTTC.

The gene calls are TRBV5-6 and TRBJ2-4; 12 positions match TRBD1. CDR3 length: 16 amino acids. Germline V CDR1 and CDR2: SGHDT, YYEEEE. The ends lost 3 bases at V and 2 bases at J; junction bases unmatched: 3. Here the CDR3 DNA reads TGTGCCAGCAGCTCGGGACAGGGGGCTCCCAAAAACATTCAGTACTTC. Protein product: CASSSGQGAPKNIQYF.

The genes are TRBV6-5 and TRBJ2-5; D is perhaps TRBD1 (5 bases). The J call may be incorrect, as the DNA end agrees better with TRBJ2-7. This CDR3 has 13 residues. CDR1 and CDR2 (germline): MNHEY, SVGAGI. The CDR3 DNA is TGTGCCAGCGCCCAAGGGGTCTCCTACGAGCAGTACTTC. As protein: CASAQGVSYEQYF.

V usage is TRBV6-5 and J usage is TRBJ1-4; D possibly corresponds to TRBD1 (6 bases). CDR1 is MNHEY, CDR2 SVGAGI, per germline. With 6 bases removed from V and 5 bases from J, the gap between germline ends came to 13 bases. The CDR3 contains 14 residues. The CDR3 loop reads CASRDTGRNEKLFF. The CDR3 nucleotides are TGTGCCAGCAGGGATACAGGGAGAAATGAAAAACTGTTTTTT.

The chain recombines TRBV6-6 with TRBJ2-5; 8 bases are shared with TRBD1. This CDR3 spans 15 amino acids. The V gene's germline CDR1 is MNHNY and CDR2 SVGAGI (reference sequence). Trimming took 2 bases from V and 5 from J; bases not matched to a gene: 7. The CDR3 protein is CASSYPQGDYETQYF. CDR3 DNA sequence: TGTGCCAGCAGTTACCCACAGGGGGATTACGAGACCCAGTACTTC.

This clone showed up just a few times. The CDR3, as DNA: TGTGCCAGCAGCTTGAAGGGACTAGCGAGTGAGCAGTACTTC. Its translation is CASSLKGLASEQYF. This sequence joins TRBV11-3 and TRBJ2-7, with TRBD2 identical over 10 bases. The CDR3 is 14 amino acids. The V gene end was trimmed by 3 bases and the J gene end by 7 bases; junction bases not matched to a gene: 6. Germline values: CDR1 SGHNT, CDR2 YENEEA.

The rearrangement uses TRBV29-1 and TRBJ1-2; the D is unclear. V lost 7 bases and J 8 bases, leaving 8 bases between the germline ends. CDR1 is SQVTM and CDR2 is ANQGSEA in the germline V gene. There are 9 residues in the CDR3. The CDR3 loop reads CSDYPGYTF. The DNA for the CDR3 is TGCAGCGACTACCCCGGCTACACCTTC.

The chain employs TRBV6-5 and TRBJ2-7, with a possible D match to TRBD1 (6 bases). Germline-derived CDR1 and CDR2 are MNHEY and SVGAGI. The V and J ends lost 5 bases and 9 bases respectively, with 20 bases between them. CDR3 length: 14 amino acids. CDR3 amino acids: CASSGPNRAGPQYF. The CDR3 nucleotides read TGTGCCAGCAGTGGCCCGAACAGGGCAGGCCCGCAGTACTTC.

This clone was seen only a few times. V and J are TRBV18 and TRBJ1-2, with 8 bases identical to TRBD1. V trimming: 1 base; J trimming: 12 bases; junction bases outside the gene matches: 4. Germline V gene data show CDR1 as KGHSH and CDR2 as LQKENI. CDR3 size: 12 residues. The CDR3 loop is CASSPLGQGHTF. CDR3 in DNA: TGTGCCAGCTCACCACTTGGACAGGGACACACCTTC.

The chain recombines TRBV4-3 with TRBJ1-5, with unresolved D. This CDR3 has 15 amino acids. V lost 1 base, J lost 6 bases, and 13 bases lay in between. Germline CDR1 reads LGHNA; CDR2 reads YSLEER. CDR3 nucleotides: TGCGCCAGCAGCCAAGGACCTCTAACGGGTCAGCCCCAGCATTTT. It yields the protein CASSQGPLTGQPQHF.

The V gene is TRBV13, the J gene TRBJ1-1; D is uncertain. This CDR3 region has 14 residues. The germline V gene has CDR1 PRHDT and CDR2 FYEKMQ (reference sequence). The V end lost 1 base, the J end lost 1 base, and 7 bases lay between the germline ends. CDR3 nucleotide sequence: TGTGCCAGCAGCTTAGACGTAGCGAACACTGAAGCTTTCTTT. Translated, it gives CASSLDVANTEAFF.

This chain links TRBV28 with TRBJ1-3, with 8 bases fitting TRBD1. CDR3 length: 13 residues. J lost 4 bases, V lost 6 bases, and 2 bases had no gene match. From germline, CDR1 is MDHEN and CDR2 SYDVKM. The chain's CDR3 is CASRGTGGNTIYF. The CDR3 nucleotides read TGTGCCAGCAGGGGGACAGGAGGAAACACCATATATTTT. The variable domain in full, completed from reference TRBV28 and TRBJ1-3, reads DVKVTQSSRYLVKRTGEKVFLECVQDMDHENMFWYRQDPGLGLRLIYFSYDVKMKEKGDIPEGYSVSREKKERFSLILESASTNQTSMYLCASRGTGGNTIYFGEGSWLTVV.

The chain links TRBV30 to TRBJ1-4, with a possible D match to TRBD1 (6 bases). CDR3 length: 14 amino acids. V dropped 3 bases and J dropped 7 bases, with 15 bases sitting between them. Per the germline V gene, CDR1 is GTSNPN and CDR2 is SVGIG (reference sequence). The chain's CDR3 is CAWRNRAGSEKLFF. Written as DNA, the CDR3 is TGTGCCTGGAGGAACAGGGCTGGTAGTGAAAAACTGTTTTTT.

The V gene is TRBV4-3, the J gene TRBJ1-3; no firm D call. Germline V gene data show CDR1 as LGHNA and CDR2 as YSLEER. The CDR3 runs 17 residues. With 0 bases removed from V and 1 base from J, the gap between germline ends came to 13 bases. In DNA, the CDR3 is TGCGCCAGCAGCCAAGATACCCCCTCCGGGTCTGGAAACACCATATATTTT. Its protein is CASSQDTPSGSGNTIYF.